The T cell receptor (beta chain) under discussion was sequenced for a study of blood T cell repertoires in COVID-19. As for the study in general: Acute and convalescent COVID-19 specimens originated in the United States, Italy and Spain. T cells, B-cell-depleted T cells, or PBMCs provided the cDNA or gDNA that served as material.

As originally analysed: Estimation of nucleated cell counts relied on the amplification of reference gene primers. Sequencing was performed with immunoSEQ multiplex PCR; in TCRdb, only in-frame clones are kept and a portion is missing. V, J and clone size were drawn from that table, and D and trimming were deduced from the DNA. The data hold about 230,000 clones, with around 78% observed a single time. The sample holds a few counts of this clone. Germline trimming cut 4 bases from V and 8 bases from J; bases unmatched to any gene: 9. The CDR3 is 15 residues long. From germline, CDR1 is SGHRS and CDR2 YFSETQ.

The sequence came from a woman in her 70s with active or convalescent COVID-19. The chain is built from TRBV5-1 and TRBJ1-4; 9 bases match TRBD1. The sequenced material came from peripheral blood. The CDR3 loop is CASSLQTGGREKLFF. As DNA, the CDR3 is TGCGCCAGCAGCCTTCAGACAGGGGGGCGAGAAAAACTGTTTTTT. The whole variable domain, filled in from reference TRBV5-1 and TRBJ1-4, reads KAGVTQTPRYLIKTRGQQVTLSCSPISGHRSVSWYQQTPGQGLQFLFEYFSETQRNKGNFPGRFSGRQFSNSRSEMNVSTLELGDSALYLCASSLQTGGREKLFFGSGTQLSVL.